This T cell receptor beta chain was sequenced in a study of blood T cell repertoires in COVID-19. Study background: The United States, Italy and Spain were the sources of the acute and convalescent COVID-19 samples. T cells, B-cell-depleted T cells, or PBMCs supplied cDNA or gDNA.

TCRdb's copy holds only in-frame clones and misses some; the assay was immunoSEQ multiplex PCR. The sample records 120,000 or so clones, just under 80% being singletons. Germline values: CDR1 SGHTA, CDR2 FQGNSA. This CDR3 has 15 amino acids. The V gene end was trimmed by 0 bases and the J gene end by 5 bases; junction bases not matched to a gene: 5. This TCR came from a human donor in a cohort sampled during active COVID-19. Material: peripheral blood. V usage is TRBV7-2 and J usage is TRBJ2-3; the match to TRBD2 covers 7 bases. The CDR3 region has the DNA TGTGCCAGCAGCTTAGCTTTATGGGGGGGAGATACGCAGTATTTT. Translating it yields CASSLALWGGDTQYF.